Below, 27 T cell receptor beta chains from the same sample are listed, as sequenced in a study of prognosis after radiotherapy for stage I lung cancer. Multiplex PCR in two rounds served to amplify TCR beta CDR3 from genomic DNA. With primers specific to each TRBV and TRBJ gene, the first-round PCR was performed. A single record per CDR3 protein comes from TCRdb applying MiXCR to the multiplex PCR reads. The profile shows over 15,000 distinct CDR3 sequences, over 45% of them singletons. The sequencing here drew on PBMCs, taken before or after stereotactic body radiation therapy (not recorded which). The receptors derive from a donor aged 50 or older with non-small cell lung cancer.

This clonotype was detected ten times or more. The chain combines TRBV19 with TRBJ1-1, with D hard to call. V lost 6 bases and J 7 bases, leaving 12 bases between the germline ends. CDR1 and CDR2 (germline): LNHDA, SQIVND (reference sequence). The CDR3 length is 12 residues. As DNA, the CDR3 is TGTGCCAGTAGAGTTTCCGTCCGTGAAGCTTTCTTT. As protein: CASRVSVREAFF.

This clonotype has ten or more counts. This chain connects TRBV12-5 to TRBJ2-1, with D unresolved. From germline, CDR1 is LGHNT and CDR2 FRNRAP. This CDR3 is 16 amino acids long. V lost 5 bases and J 7 bases, leaving 21 bases between the germline ends. This CDR3 is CASGPPPLTQGNEQFF. CDR3 DNA: TGTGCTAGTGGTCCCCCGCCCCTGACGCAAGGAAATGAGCAGTTCTTC.

This clonotype was seen just once. One end of the junction fails to match germline, which may point to a read error. This chain joins TRBV11-3 and TRBJ2-2, with TRBD1 matching 9 bases. The CDR3 is 19 amino acids. The germline V gene has CDR1 SGHNT and CDR2 YENEEA. The CDR3 region has the DNA TGTGCCAGTAGCCCATCATCCGGGACAGGGCGTCGAAGGACCGTGGAGCTGTTTTTT. Encoded protein: CASSPSSGTGRRRTVELFF.

On this clonotype: This probably arose from a read error, given a far larger clone one base away. The gene calls are TRBV11-2 and TRBJ2-7; the D is unclear. V lost 4 bases, J lost 6 bases, and 7 bases lay in between. Per the germline V gene, CDR1 is SGHAT and CDR2 is FQNNGV. There are 11 residues in the CDR3. CDR3 residues: CASSSLSEQYF. CDR3 bases: TGTGCCAGCAGCTCCTTAAGCGAGCAGTACTTC.

The rearrangement links TRBV6-2 or TRBV6-3 to TRBJ1-1, with no clear D. The CDR3 has 14 residues. Germline CDR1 is MNHEY and CDR2 is SVGEGT. Trimming took off 6 bases at V and 0 bases at J, with 11 bases between the two ends. CDR3: CASRPSGVNTEAFF. Written as DNA, the CDR3 is TGTGCCAGCAGGCCTTCAGGCGTGAACACTGAAGCTTTCTTT.

CDR3 protein: CASSGQAVARVNEQFF. The DNA for the CDR3 is TGTGCCAGCAGTGGACAAGCGGTAGCCCGTGTCAATGAGCAGTTCTTC. This sequence joins TRBV6-1 and TRBJ2-1; TRBD2 might be the D (5 bases). The germline CDR1 and CDR2 sequences are MNHNS and SASEGT. The CDR3 is made up of 16 amino acids. Trimming stripped 4 bases from V and 6 bases from J, with 19 bases between.

The CDR3 DNA reads as TGTGCCAGCAGCCCGGGGGGGGGAAGGACGCAGTATTTT. Protein sequence: CASSPGGGRTQYF. The chain combines TRBV12-3 or TRBV12-4 with TRBJ2-3, with 8 positions matching TRBD2. V lost 6 bases, J lost 9 bases, and 8 bases stayed unmatched. The CDR3 length is 13 residues.

The V gene is TRBV7-2, the J gene TRBJ2-2; D is perhaps TRBD1 or TRBD2 (7 bases each). Germline values: CDR1 SGHTA, CDR2 FQGNSA. The CDR3 is 16 amino acids. V lost 5 bases to trimming and J lost 7 bases, with 20 bases between them. DNA of the CDR3: TGTGCCAGCAGCCCCCCAGGGGGGAGGGTGGTCGGGGAGCTGTTTTTT. Its translation: CASSPPGGRVVGELFF.

The V and J genes are TRBV14 and TRBJ2-2; D remains unclear. V lost 0 bases, J lost 3 bases, and 11 bases lay in between. The germline CDR1 and CDR2 sequences are SGHDN and FVKESK. The CDR3 is made up of 16 amino acids. CDR3 nucleotides: TGTGCCAGCAGCCAAGATAGGAGTTTGGACACCGGGGAGCTGTTTTTT. Its protein is CASSQDRSLDTGELFF.

Concerning this clonotype: Only one base separates this from a far larger clonotype, so it likely reflects a read error. The chain employs TRBV6-2 or TRBV6-3 and TRBJ2-3; tentatively, D is TRBD2 (6 bases). Trimming removed 7 bases from V and 4 bases from J, with 12 bases in between. The germline V gene encodes CDR1 MNHEY and CDR2 SVGEGT. This CDR3 has 13 amino acids. The CDR3 DNA is TGTGCCAGCATTGAGGAGGGATCAGATACGCAGTATTTT. Encoded protein: CASIEEGSDTQYF.

By sample fraction, this clonotype is medium-sized. The chain recombines TRBV28 with TRBJ2-1; 7 nucleotides line up with TRBD2. The CDR3 spans 17 residues. Per germline, CDR1 MDHEN and CDR2 SYDVKM. Unmatched junction bases numbered 10, after V lost 5 bases and J lost 0 bases. The CDR3 spells CASSPGRAVSSYNEQFF. CDR3 bases: TGTGCCAGCAGTCCGGGGAGGGCCGTGAGCTCCTACAATGAGCAGTTCTTC.

In its sample, this clonotype was seen many times. The V and J genes are TRBV4-1 and TRBJ2-1, with unresolved D. V was shortened by 3 bases and J by 3 bases, with 12 bases between the two germline ends. CDR1 and CDR2 from the germline V gene are MGHRA and YSYEKL. The CDR3 contains 15 residues. CDR3 protein: CASSQAIAYYNEQFF. The CDR3 DNA reads as TGCGCCAGCAGCCAGGCAATAGCTTACTACAATGAGCAGTTCTTC.

This clonotype was detected ten times or more. The rearrangement joins TRBV28 to TRBJ2-5; no clear D gene. This CDR3 has 14 amino acids. V was cut by 6 bases and J by 5 bases, with 16 bases left in between. The germline CDR1 and CDR2 sequences are MDHEN and SYDVKM. Here the CDR3 DNA reads TGTGCCAGCAGGTTGACCGGCGCTCGGGAGACCCAGTACTTC. Its protein product is CASRLTGARETQYF.

The CDR3 sequence: CASSLGWVGNQPQHF. Here the CDR3 DNA reads TGTGCCAGCAGTTTGGGATGGGTTGGCAATCAGCCCCAGCATTTT. This sequence joins TRBV27 and TRBJ1-5; D not certain. The length of the CDR3 is 15 residues. With 3 bases removed from V and 2 bases from J, the gap between germline ends came to 11 bases. Germline V gives CDR1 MNHEY, CDR2 SMNVEV (reference sequence).

This clonotype has a handful of counts. A read error may account for a junction end that differs from germline. This chain links TRBV5-4 with TRBJ2-1; TRBD2 is a possible D gene (5 bases). The germline V gene has CDR1 SGHNT and CDR2 YYREEE (reference sequence). This CDR3 has 16 amino acids. CDR3 bases: TGTGCCAGCACCTTGGCCCTAGGGAGCTCCTACAATGATCAGTTCTTC. As protein: CASTLALGSSYNDQFF. The full variable domain, in which reference TRBV5-4 and TRBJ2-1 provide the parts outside the CDR3, is ETGVTQSPTHLIKTRGQQVTLRCSSQSGHNTVSWYQQALGQGPQFIFQYYREEENGRGNFPPRFSGLQFPNYSSELNVNALELDDSALYLCASTLALGSSYNDQFFGPGTRLTVL.

In this sample, this clonotype turned up many times. The chain employs TRBV2 and TRBJ2-7, with a weak D call TRBD2 (6 bases). The germline CDR1 and CDR2 sequences are SNHLY and FYNNEI. Trimming took 7 bases from V and 4 from J, leaving 14 bases between them. The CDR3 is 13 amino acids. CDR3 amino acids: CASTRDFSYEQYF. The CDR3 region has the DNA TGTGCCAGCACTAGGGACTTTTCTTACGAGCAGTACTTC.

This chain connects TRBV7-2 to TRBJ2-2, with D possibly TRBD2 on 5 matching bases. The V end lost 5 bases, the J end lost 1 base, and 11 bases lay between the germline ends. In germline, CDR1 is SGHTA, CDR2 FQGNSA. The CDR3 sequence is 15 residues long. The CDR3 loop is CASSGLSLNTGELFF. DNA of the CDR3: TGTGCCAGCAGCGGACTGAGCCTGAACACCGGGGAGCTGTTTTTT.

V usage is TRBV15 and J usage is TRBJ2-1; D is uncertain. Germline assignment: CDR1 LNHNV and CDR2 YYDKDF (reference sequence). V lost 3 bases and J 6 bases, leaving 9 bases between the germline ends. There are 13 residues in the CDR3. In nucleotides, the CDR3 is TGTGCCACCAGCAGTGGGCTCCCCAATGAGCAGTTCTTC. Protein: CATSSGLPNEQFF.

In this sample, this clonotype turned up once. At one boundary the junction diverges from the germline segment, which might be a read error. The rearrangement links TRBV7-8 to TRBJ1-3; weak D call: TRBD1 (5 bases). This CDR3 comprises 14 residues. The germline gives CDR1 SGHVS, CDR2 FQNEAQ. The CDR3 bases are TGTGCCAGCATCCCCGGGACCCTTGGAAACGCCATATATTTT. It codes for CASIPGTLGNAIYF.

This clonotype was seen only once. The rearrangement links TRBV3-1 to TRBJ2-1; 8 bases fit TRBD1. This CDR3 has 13 amino acids. CDR1 and CDR2 from the germline V gene are LGHDT and YNNKEL (reference sequence). With 2 bases clipped from V and 13 bases from J, the junction kept 7 bases outside the gene matches. CDR3 nucleotide sequence: TGTGCCAGCAGCCAAAACAGGGGGTGGGATCAGTTCTTC. Amino acid sequence: CASSQNRGWDQFF.

This clonotype was counted at least ten times. This chain links TRBV5-6 with TRBJ2-3; 8 nucleotides agree with TRBD2. V lost 1 base and J lost 0; bases outside the gene matches: 1. This CDR3 comprises 15 residues. Germline V gene data show CDR1 as SGHDT and CDR2 as YYEEEE. CDR3 region: CASSLTGGSTDTQYF. Here the CDR3 DNA reads TGTGCCAGCAGCTTGACGGGAGGGAGCACAGATACGCAGTATTTT. Full variable domain (rest looked up from reference TRBV5-6 and TRBJ2-3): DAGVTQSPTHLIKTRGQQVTLRCSPKSGHDTVSWYQQALGQGPQFIFQYYEEEERQRGNFPDRFSGHQFPNYSSELNVNALLLGDSALYLCASSLTGGSTDTQYFGPGTRLTVL.

The chain carries TRBV7-9 and TRBJ2-2; D may be TRBD2 (6 bases). Germline assignment: CDR1 SEHNR and CDR2 FQNEAQ (reference sequence). CDR3 length equals 15 residues. Trimming took 1 base from V and 5 from J, leaving 11 bases between them. The CDR3: CASSLDGGATGELFF. CDR3 bases: TGTGCCAGCAGCTTAGACGGAGGGGCAACCGGGGAGCTGTTTTTT.

Remarks on this clonotype: This likely stems from a read error, as it lies one base from a far larger clone. The chain joins TRBV6-1 to TRBJ2-7, with D uncertain. The CDR3 is 14 amino acids. Looked up from germline, CDR1 is MNHNS and CDR2 is SASEGT. The CDR3 nucleotides are TGTGCCAGCAGTTCCCCTACTACAGCCTACAAGCAGTACTTC. Amino acids: CASSSPTTAYKQYF.

Concerning this clonotype: The conserved closing phenylalanine or tryptophan is absent in this CDR3, likely reflecting a read error. V and J are TRBV28 and TRBJ2-7; 7 bases map to TRBD2. CDR3 length equals 14 residues. Germline CDR1 is MDHEN and CDR2 is SYDVKM. The CDR3 loop is CDSSRLAARYGQYL. The CDR3 DNA reads TGTGACAGCAGTCGCCTAGCGGCACGCTACGGGCAGTACTTA.

This clonotype is classed as medium-sized (0.01 to 0.1%). The rearrangement links TRBV12-3 or TRBV12-4 to TRBJ1-2; no firm D call. The CDR3 has 14 amino acids. With 1 base removed from V and 4 bases from J, the gap between germline ends came to 10 bases. DNA for the CDR3: TGTGCCAGCAGTTTAGTAAAGGGTAGCTATGGCTACACCTTC. It codes for CASSLVKGSYGYTF.

The table lists this clonotype with many counts. V and J are TRBV5-1 and TRBJ2-5; 7 bases align to TRBD1. CDR3 length equals 17 residues. The V gene's germline CDR1 is SGHRS and CDR2 YFSETQ. V was clipped by 4 bases and J by 1 base; unmatched bases: 13. The CDR3 nucleotides are TGCGCCAGCAGCGTAGGACCGGGACAGCCGATCCAAGAGACCCAGTACTTC. Translated, it gives CASSVGPGQPIQETQYF.

The chain carries TRBV20-1 and TRBJ2-3; no firm D call. In germline, CDR1 is DFQATT, CDR2 SNEGSKA (reference sequence). The CDR3 sequence is 13 residues long. V shed 6 bases and J shed 6 bases, with 16 bases lying between them. CDR3 sequence (DNA): TGCAGTGCCGCTCTAGGAACGGCCGATACGCAGTATTTT. Translating it yields CSAALGTADTQYF.